This T cell receptor (beta chain) appears in the sequencing data of a study of immune evolution from preneoplasia to lung adenocarcinoma. For the study at large: HLA loss of heterozygosity: roughly 6.6% AIS, under 19% MIA, about 31% ADC, none AAH. Study-wide findings and caveats: KRAS-mutant nodules had the highest T cell clonality.

Repertoires were generated with immunoSEQ multiplex PCR, while TCRdb's copy carries only in-frame clones and drops some. The table includes about 9,500 clones, nearly 90% detected once. Patients had resection in Japan or China between 2014 and 2017. Histologic diagnosis was independently verified by two lung pathologists. CDR3 length: 13 amino acids. Germline CDR1 reads LNHDA; CDR2 reads SQIVND (reference sequence). This clone was detected a few times. The antigen is unknown. Mismatch with germline at one junction end may stem from a read error. This TCR was recovered from a person aged 70 to 80 with invasive lung adenocarcinoma. The gene calls are TRBV19 and TRBJ2-7, with D possibly TRBD1 on 5 matching bases. The sample taken for sequencing was FFPE invasive lung adenocarcinoma tissue. CDR3 DNA sequence: TGTGCCAGTAGTATGTGGGGCTCCCACGAGCAGTACTTC. It specifies CASSMWGSHEQYF.